This TCR beta chain was captured in a study of CD8+ T cells in alopecia areata. Both CD4+ and CD8+ T cells were separated by sorting PBMCs. This clone was observed many times. Antigen: not known. Study-level findings and limits: Clonality exceeded that of normal scalp in lesional scalp, most notably in alopecia totalis/universalis.

The ends were cut back, 10 bases at V and 0 bases at J, with 22 bases in the middle. The CDR3 length is 17 residues. The V gene's germline CDR1 is LNHDA and CDR2 SQIVND (reference sequence). It was cDNA, reverse transcribed from extracted RNA, that served as the sequencing template. Clones were read by immunoSEQ multiplex PCR, and TCRdb kept only the in-frame ones, dropping some. Here the sample spans roughly 150,000 clones, around 55% being singletons. The sample was CD4+ T cells sorted from blood. The sequence came from a human donor in good health. This chain joins TRBV19 and TRBJ2-1, with D tentatively TRBD2 (7 bases). The CDR3 coding sequence is TGTGCCACCTGCTCCCGAGGGGGGGAGAGCTCCTACAATGAGCAGTTCTTC. It specifies CATCSRGGESSYNEQFF.